The present entry profiles one T cell receptor (beta chain) with its context. No cognate antigen has been identified for it. The input lacks base qualities; no much larger clone sits a single base away. This sample is part of a study of OX40 agonist ivuxolimab in advanced cancers. In terms of the full investigation: Ivuxolimab was an agonistic, fully human IgG2 monoclonal antibody directed against OX40 (CD134), a costimulatory receptor. The dose-escalation cohort was roughly 87% male with a mean age of approximately 60 years, ranging from roughly 23 to 79. Intravenous ivuxolimab was administered to patients every 2 weeks at six dose levels: 0.01, 0.1, 0.3, 1.5, 3 and 10 mg/kg. Prior anti-PD-1, anti-PD-L1 or anti-CTLA-4 therapy was permitted, and checkpoint inhibitors had been received by about two fifths of dose-escalation patients. Three dose-escalation patients achieved partial responses, one with hepatocellular carcinoma and two with cutaneous melanoma. Of the approximately 50 dose-escalation patients, hepatocellular carcinoma was present in approximately 20, melanoma in around 15, renal cell carcinoma in 9 and head and neck cancer in 9. The monotherapy dose-escalation portion (N of about 52 patients) of the phase I ivuxolimab trial is reported in the paper. The point of sequencing TCRbeta in the periphery was to test whether ivuxolimab changed TCR sequence diversity and drove clonal T-cell expansion. Study-level results and caveats: After ivuxolimab, more expanded clones were found on average in CD8+ T cells than in CD4+ T cells. At doses from 0.1 to 3.0 mg/kg, clonal expansion was seen in both CD4+ and CD8+ blood T cells between baseline and week 6. Low levels of normalized T-cell clonal expansion were also shown by some nonresponding patients. In the 0.1-3.0 mg/kg groups, partial responders had among the lowest normalized peripheral clonal expansion, particularly in CD8+ T cells. Which antigens the clonally expanded peripheral T cells were specific for was not determined.

Germline trimming: 0 bases from V, 5 bases from J; junction bases outside gene matches: 3. From the cysteine up to the phenylalanine, the CDR3 has a length of 16 residues. The only DNA kept is the CDR3, 48 bases in frame from the first base. The germline V gene provides CDR1 MNHNS and CDR2 SASEGT. For sequencing of the TCRbeta CDR3 region, genomic DNA was extracted from the sorted cells. TCRbeta CDR3 regions were sequenced using the immunoSEQ Assay. As stored in TCRdb, this immuneACCESS dataset retains in-frame rearrangements with V and J assigned. A fraction of the clones does not appear; measured against another copy, unresolved V genes explain less than half of the discrepancy, and the remainder lacks a known reason. The sample has 55,000 to 85,000 clones on record, approximately 90% of them singletons. In total, the top ten clones hold approximately 1.4% of the sample. Patients with autoimmune disease history or receiving systemic immunosuppression were excluded from the trial. Peripheral blood for TCR sequencing was drawn from every dose cohort at baseline, at cycle 4 day 1 and at cycle 7 day 1. Samples came from an open-label, multicenter, first-in-human phase I dose-escalation trial of ivuxolimab. Adults with locally advanced or metastatic melanoma, renal cell carcinoma, hepatocellular carcinoma or head and neck squamous cell carcinoma were enrolled in the trial. Before TCR sequencing, CD4+ T cells and CD8+ T cells were sorted from peripheral blood as separate populations.

The receptor chain draws on TRBV6-1 and TRBJ1-4; 10 bases in the junction line up with TRBD1. The TCR sequence derives from an adult with an advanced solid tumor such as melanoma, head and neck, liver or kidney cancer. Sample: CD4+ or CD8+ T cells sorted from blood, taken in a trial of the OX40 agonist ivuxolimab. The CDR3 here reads CASSEAWGQGNEKLFF. The DNA sequence is TGTGCCAGCAGTGAAGCGTGGGGACAGGGGAATGAAAAACTGTTTTTT.